One sample yielded the 2 T cell receptor beta chains listed below, sequenced in a study of shared clonotypes between healthy human individuals. The protocol was immunoSEQ multiplex PCR, while the TCRdb copy is restricted to in-frame clones and leaves out a portion. The sample consists of around 2.1 million clones, under 97% of them appearing once. The sequencing input was naive CD4+ T cells sorted from blood. Subset indicated: CD45RA+ positively selected. These receptors all stem from a young man in good health.

The chain joins TRBV5-5 to TRBJ2-3; no reliable D call. This CDR3 is built from 15 residues. Between the trimmed V and J ends, which lost 0 bases and 0 bases, there was a span of 8 bases. The germline gives CDR1 SGHKS, CDR2 YYEKEE (reference sequence). Written as DNA, the CDR3 is TGTGCCAGCAGCTTGGACGGCACTAGCACAGATACGCAGTATTTT. Amino acid sequence: CASSLDGTSTDTQYF.

This clone appeared once. The chain links TRBV10-1 to TRBJ1-3; D unresolved. The CDR3 sequence is 15 residues long. The germline V gene has CDR1 WNHNN and CDR2 SYGVQD (reference sequence). The V end lost 0 bases, the J end lost 1 base, and 7 bases lay between the germline ends. This CDR3 is CASSESGVSGNTIYF. The CDR3 DNA sequence: TGCGCCAGCAGTGAGTCAGGCGTTTCTGGAAACACCATATATTTT.